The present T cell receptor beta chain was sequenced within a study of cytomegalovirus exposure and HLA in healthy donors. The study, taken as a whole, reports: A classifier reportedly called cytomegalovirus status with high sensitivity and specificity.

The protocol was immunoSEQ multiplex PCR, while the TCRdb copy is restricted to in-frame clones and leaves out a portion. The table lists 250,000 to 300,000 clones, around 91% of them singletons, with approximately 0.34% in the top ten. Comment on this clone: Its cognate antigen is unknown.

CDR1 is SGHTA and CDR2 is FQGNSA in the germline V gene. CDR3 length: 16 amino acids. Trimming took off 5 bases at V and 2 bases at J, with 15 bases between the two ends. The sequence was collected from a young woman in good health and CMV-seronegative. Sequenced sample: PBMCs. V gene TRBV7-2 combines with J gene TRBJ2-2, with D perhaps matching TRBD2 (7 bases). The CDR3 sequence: CASSTWGGLNTGELFF. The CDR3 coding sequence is TGTGCCAGCAGCACCTGGGGGGGCCTTAACACCGGGGAGCTGTTTTTT.